What follows are 2 T cell receptor beta chains derived from one specimen sequenced in a study of shared clonotypes between healthy human individuals. The data were produced by immunoSEQ multiplex PCR, yet TCRdb's version contains in-frame clones alone and is incomplete. The sample holds about 2 million clones, about 94% seen once. CD8 cells regarded as naive lacked CD45RO, were positively chosen for CCR7, and omitted terminally differentiated effector memory CD45RA+ cells. Specimen: naive CD8+ T cells sorted from blood. The receptor source for this set is a man aged 18 to 35 in good health.

CDR3 nucleotides: TGCGCCAGCAGCCAAGGGCAAGGGGGAAACTACGAGCAGTACTTC. It codes for CASSQGQGGNYEQYF. The chain combines TRBV4-3 with TRBJ2-7; D perhaps matches TRBD1 (6 bases). With 1 base removed from V and 3 bases from J, the gap between germline ends came to 13 bases. This CDR3 has 15 amino acids. CDR1 is LGHNA and CDR2 is YSLEER in the germline V gene.

V is TRBV19 and J is TRBJ2-1, with 7 bases matching TRBD2. This CDR3 contains 16 residues. The germline V gene has CDR1 LNHDA and CDR2 SQIVND (reference sequence). Trimming at V came to 5 bases and at J to 3 bases, leaving 10 bases not matched to a gene. The chain's CDR3 is CASSDDGRQLYNEQFF. The CDR3 coding sequence is TGTGCCAGTAGTGACGACGGGAGGCAGCTCTACAATGAGCAGTTCTTC.